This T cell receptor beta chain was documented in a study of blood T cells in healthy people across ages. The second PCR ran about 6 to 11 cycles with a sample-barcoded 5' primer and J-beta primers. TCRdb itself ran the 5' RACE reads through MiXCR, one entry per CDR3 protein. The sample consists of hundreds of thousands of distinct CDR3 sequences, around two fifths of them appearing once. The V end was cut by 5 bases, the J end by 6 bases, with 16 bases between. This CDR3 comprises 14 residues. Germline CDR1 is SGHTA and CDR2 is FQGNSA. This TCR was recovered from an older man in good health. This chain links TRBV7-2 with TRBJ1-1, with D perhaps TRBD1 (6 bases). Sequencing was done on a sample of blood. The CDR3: CASSKGTSPPEAFF. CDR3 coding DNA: TGTGCCAGCAGCAAGGGGACATCGCCGCCTGAAGCTTTCTTT. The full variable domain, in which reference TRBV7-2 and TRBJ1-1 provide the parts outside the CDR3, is GAGVSQSPSNKVTEKGKDVELRCDPISGHTALYWYRQSLGQGLEFLIYFQGNSAPDKSGLPSDRFSAERTGGSVSTLTIQRTQQEDSAVYLCASSKGTSPPEAFFGQGTRLTVV.